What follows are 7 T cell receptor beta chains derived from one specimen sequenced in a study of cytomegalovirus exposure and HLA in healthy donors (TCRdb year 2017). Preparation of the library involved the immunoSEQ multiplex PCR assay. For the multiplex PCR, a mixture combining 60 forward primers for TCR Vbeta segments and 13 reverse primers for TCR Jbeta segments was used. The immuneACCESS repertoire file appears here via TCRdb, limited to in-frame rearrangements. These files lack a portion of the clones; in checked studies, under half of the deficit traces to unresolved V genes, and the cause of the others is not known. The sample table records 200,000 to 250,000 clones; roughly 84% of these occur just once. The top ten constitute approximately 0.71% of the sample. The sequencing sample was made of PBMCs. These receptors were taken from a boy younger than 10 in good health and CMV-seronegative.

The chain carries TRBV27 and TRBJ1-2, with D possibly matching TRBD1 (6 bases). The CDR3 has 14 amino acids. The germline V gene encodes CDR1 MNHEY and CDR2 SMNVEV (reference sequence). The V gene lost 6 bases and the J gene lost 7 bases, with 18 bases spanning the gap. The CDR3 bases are TGTGCCAGCAGGGGGACACTGCCTGGGGGTGGCTACACCTTC. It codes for CASRGTLPGGGYTF.

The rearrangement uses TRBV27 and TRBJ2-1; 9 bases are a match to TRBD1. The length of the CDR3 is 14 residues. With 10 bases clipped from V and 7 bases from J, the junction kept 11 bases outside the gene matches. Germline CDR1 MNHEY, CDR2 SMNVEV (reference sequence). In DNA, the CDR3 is TGTGCCATCTCCTTAGGACAGGGGAGTAATGAGCAGTTCTTC. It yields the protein CAISLGQGSNEQFF.

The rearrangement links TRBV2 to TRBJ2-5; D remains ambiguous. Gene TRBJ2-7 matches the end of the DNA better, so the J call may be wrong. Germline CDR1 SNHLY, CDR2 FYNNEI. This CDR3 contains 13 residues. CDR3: CASTRFPSYEQYF. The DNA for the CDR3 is TGTGCCAGCACGAGGTTCCCCTCCTACGAGCAGTACTTC.

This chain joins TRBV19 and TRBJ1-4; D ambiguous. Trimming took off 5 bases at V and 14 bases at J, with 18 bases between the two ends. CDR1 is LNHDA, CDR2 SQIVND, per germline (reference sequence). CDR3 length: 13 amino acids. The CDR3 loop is CASSGLSRGVLFF. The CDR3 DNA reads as TGTGCCAGTAGTGGCCTGAGCCGGGGTGTTCTGTTTTTT.

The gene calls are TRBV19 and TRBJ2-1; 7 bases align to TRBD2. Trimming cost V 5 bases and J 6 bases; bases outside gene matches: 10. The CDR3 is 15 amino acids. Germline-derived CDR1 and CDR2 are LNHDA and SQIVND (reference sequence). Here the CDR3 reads CASSLRDYLSNEQFF. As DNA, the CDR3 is TGTGCCAGTAGTCTCCGGGACTACTTATCCAATGAGCAGTTCTTC.

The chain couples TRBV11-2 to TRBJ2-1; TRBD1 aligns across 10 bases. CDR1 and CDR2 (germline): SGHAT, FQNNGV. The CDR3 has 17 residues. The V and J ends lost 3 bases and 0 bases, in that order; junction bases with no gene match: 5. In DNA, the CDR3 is TGTGCCAGCAGCTTGACAGGGGGCCCCAGCTCCTACAATGAGCAGTTCTTC. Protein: CASSLTGGPSSYNEQFF.

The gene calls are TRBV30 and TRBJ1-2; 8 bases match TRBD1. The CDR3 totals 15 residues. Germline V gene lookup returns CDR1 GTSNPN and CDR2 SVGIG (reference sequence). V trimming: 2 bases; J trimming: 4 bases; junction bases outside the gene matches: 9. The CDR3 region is CAWSQRQGSLYGYTF. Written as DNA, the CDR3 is TGTGCCTGGAGTCAGAGACAGGGGTCCCTCTATGGCTACACCTTC.